The sequence of this T cell receptor (beta chain) was determined in a study of blood T cells in healthy people across ages. Findings and limits, study-wide: As naive T cell percentage varied, TCR beta diversity correlated strongly with it. In long-lived donors, naive CD4+ cell counts and diversity exceeded those of aged donors.

The CDR3 consists of 12 residues. Trimming shortened V by 3 bases and J by 4 bases, and 6 bases separated the two germline ends. Germline CDR1 reads LGHDT; CDR2 reads YNNKEL (reference sequence). With respect to this clonotype: What it recognizes is unknown.

PBMCs, at least 7 million per sample, were isolated. Using a J-beta primer mix together with a sample-barcoded 5' primer, a second PCR was run for roughly 7 to 11 cycles. TCRdb passed the 5' RACE reads through MiXCR, listing each CDR3 protein once. The profile shows roughly 1.4 million distinct CDR3 sequences, 59% of them singletons. Sequenced: blood. The receptor comes from a man aged 18 to 30 in good health. The rearrangement uses TRBV3-1 and TRBJ2-5; D is unclear. The DNA of the CDR3 is TGTGCCAGCAGCCATGCCGGAGAGACCCAGTACTTC. This sequence encodes CASSHAGETQYF.